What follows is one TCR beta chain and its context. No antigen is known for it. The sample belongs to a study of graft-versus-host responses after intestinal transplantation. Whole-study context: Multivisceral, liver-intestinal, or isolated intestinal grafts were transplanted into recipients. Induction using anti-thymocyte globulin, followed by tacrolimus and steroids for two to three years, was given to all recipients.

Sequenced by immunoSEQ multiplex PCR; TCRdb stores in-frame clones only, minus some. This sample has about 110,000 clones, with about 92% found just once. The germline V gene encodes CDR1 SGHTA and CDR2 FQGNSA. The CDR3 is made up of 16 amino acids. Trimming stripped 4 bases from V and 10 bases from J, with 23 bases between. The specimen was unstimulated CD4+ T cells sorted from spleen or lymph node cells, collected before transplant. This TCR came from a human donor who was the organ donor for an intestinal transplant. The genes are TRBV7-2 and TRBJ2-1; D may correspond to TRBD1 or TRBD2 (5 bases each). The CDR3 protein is CASSSTGTTTTDEQFF. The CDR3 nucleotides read TGTGCCAGCAGCTCGACCGGGACCACGACTACGGACGAGCAGTTCTTC.